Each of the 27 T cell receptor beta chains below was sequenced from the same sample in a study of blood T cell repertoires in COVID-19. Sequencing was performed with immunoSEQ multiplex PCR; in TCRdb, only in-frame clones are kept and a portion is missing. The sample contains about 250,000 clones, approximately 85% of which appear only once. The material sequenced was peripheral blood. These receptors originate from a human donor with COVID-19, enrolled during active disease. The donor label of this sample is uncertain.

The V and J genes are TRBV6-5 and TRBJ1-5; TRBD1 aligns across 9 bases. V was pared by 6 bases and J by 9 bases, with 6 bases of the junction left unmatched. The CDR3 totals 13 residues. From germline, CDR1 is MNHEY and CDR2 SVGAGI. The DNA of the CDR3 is TGTGCCAGCAGGTGGACAGGGGAACGGCCCCAGCATTTT. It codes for CASRWTGERPQHF.

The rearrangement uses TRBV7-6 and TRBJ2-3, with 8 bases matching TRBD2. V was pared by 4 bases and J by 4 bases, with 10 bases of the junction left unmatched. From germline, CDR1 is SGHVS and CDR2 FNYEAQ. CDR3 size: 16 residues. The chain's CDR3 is CASSSSGTRSSDTQYF. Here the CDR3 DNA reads TGTGCCAGCAGCTCGTCCGGGACTAGGTCTTCAGATACGCAGTATTTT.

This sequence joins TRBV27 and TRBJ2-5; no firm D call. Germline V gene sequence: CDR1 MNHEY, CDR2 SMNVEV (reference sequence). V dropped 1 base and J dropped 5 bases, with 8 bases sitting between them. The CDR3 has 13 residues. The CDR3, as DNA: TGTGCCAGCAGTTTATTGGGCACTGAGACCCAGTACTTC. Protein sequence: CASSLLGTETQYF.

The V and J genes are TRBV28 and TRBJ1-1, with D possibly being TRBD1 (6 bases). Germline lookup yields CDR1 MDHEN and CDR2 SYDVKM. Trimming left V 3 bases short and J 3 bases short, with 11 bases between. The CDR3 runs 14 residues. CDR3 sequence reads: CASSLVQGYTEAFF. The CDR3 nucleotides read TGTGCCAGCAGTTTGGTACAGGGCTACACTGAAGCTTTCTTT.

CDR3 bases: TGCGCCAGCAGTGACCAGGGGACGGTAGATACGCAGTATTTT. This codes for CASSDQGTVDTQYF. The chain joins TRBV10-1 to TRBJ2-3, with D perhaps TRBD1 (6 bases). This CDR3 is 14 amino acids long. Germline V lookup: CDR1 WNHNN, CDR2 SYGVQD (reference sequence). The ends were cut back, 3 bases at V and 5 bases at J, with 12 bases in the middle.

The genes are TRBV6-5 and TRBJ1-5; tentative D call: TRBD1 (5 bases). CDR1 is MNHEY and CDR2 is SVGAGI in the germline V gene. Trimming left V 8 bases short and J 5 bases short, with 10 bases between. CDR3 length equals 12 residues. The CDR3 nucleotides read TGTGCCAGCGGGGTAGGGGATCAGCCCCAGCATTTT. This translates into CASGVGDQPQHF.

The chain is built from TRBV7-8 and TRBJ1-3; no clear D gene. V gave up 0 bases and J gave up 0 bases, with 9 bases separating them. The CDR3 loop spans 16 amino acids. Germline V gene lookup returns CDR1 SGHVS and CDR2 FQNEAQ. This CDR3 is CASSLALRHSGNTIYF. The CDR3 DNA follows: TGTGCCAGCAGCTTAGCGTTGAGGCACTCTGGAAACACCATATATTTT.

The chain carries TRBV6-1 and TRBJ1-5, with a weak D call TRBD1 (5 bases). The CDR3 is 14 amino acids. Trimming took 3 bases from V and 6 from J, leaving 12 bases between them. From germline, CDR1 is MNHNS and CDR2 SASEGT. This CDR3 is CASSDPGGSQPQHF. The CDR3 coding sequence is TGTGCCAGCAGTGATCCGGGGGGGAGTCAGCCCCAGCATTTT.

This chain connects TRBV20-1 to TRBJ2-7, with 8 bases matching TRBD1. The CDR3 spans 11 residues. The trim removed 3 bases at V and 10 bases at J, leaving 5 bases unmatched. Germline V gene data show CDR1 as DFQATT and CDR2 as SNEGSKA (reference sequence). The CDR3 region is CSASFQGAQYF. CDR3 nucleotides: TGCAGTGCTAGCTTCCAGGGGGCTCAGTACTTC.

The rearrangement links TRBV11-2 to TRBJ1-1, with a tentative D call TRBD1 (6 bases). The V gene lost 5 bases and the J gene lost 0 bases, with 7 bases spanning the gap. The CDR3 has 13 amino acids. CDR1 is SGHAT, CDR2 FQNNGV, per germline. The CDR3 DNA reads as TGTGCCAGCAGCGGACAGATGAACACTGAAGCTTTCTTT. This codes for CASSGQMNTEAFF.

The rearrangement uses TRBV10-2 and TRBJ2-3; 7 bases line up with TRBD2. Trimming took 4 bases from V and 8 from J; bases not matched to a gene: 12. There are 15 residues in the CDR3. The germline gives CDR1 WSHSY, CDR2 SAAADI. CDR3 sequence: CASSAGGGQGVTQYF. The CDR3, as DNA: TGCGCCAGCAGTGCTGGGGGAGGGCAAGGTGTTACGCAGTATTTT.

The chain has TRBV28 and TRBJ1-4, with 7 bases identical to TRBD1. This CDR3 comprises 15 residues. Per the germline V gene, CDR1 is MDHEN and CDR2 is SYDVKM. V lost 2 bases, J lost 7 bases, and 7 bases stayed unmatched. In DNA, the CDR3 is TGTGCCAGCAGTTTAACGAGGGGGCAGGCTGAAAAACTGTTTTTT. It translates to CASSLTRGQAEKLFF.

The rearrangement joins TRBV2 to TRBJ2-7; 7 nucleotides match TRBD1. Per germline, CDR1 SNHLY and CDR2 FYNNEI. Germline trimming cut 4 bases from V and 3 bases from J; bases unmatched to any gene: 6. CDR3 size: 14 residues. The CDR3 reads CASSGGTVDYEQYF. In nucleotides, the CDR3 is TGTGCCAGCAGTGGAGGGACAGTCGACTACGAGCAGTACTTC.

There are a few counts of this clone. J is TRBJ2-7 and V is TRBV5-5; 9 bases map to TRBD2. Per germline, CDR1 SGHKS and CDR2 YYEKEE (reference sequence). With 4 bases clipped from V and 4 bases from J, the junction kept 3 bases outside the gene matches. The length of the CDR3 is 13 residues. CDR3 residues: CASSLAGTYEQYF. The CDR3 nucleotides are TGTGCCAGCAGCCTAGCGGGGACATACGAGCAGTACTTC.

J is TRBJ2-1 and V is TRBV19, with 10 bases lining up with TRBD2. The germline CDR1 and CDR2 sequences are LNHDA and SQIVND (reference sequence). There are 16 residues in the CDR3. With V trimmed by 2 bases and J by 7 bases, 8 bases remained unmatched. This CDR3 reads CASSISSGRTANEQFF. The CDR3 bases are TGTGCCAGTAGTATAAGTAGCGGGAGGACGGCTAATGAGCAGTTCTTC. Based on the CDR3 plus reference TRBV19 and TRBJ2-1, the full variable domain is DGGITQSPKYLFRKEGQNVTLSCEQNLNHDAMYWYRQDPGQGLRLIYYSQIVNDFQKGDIAEGYSVSREKKESFPLTVTSAQKNPTAFYLCASSISSGRTANEQFFGPGTRLTVL.

The CDR3 protein is CASSLGGANTEAFF. CDR3 in DNA: TGTGCCAGCAGCCTCGGAGGGGCAAACACTGAAGCTTTCTTT. This chain links TRBV3-1 (or the pseudogene TRBV3-2) with TRBJ1-1, with D possibly matching TRBD1 (5 bases). V shed 4 bases and J shed 2 bases, with 11 bases lying between them. The CDR3 spans 14 residues. The V gene's germline CDR1 is LGHDT and CDR2 YNNKEL (reference sequence).

CDR3 nucleotide sequence: TGTGCCAGCAGCTTGAGGGGGCAAGGCGGGGAGCTGTTTTTT. It encodes CASSLRGQGGELFF. The chain couples TRBV11-3 to TRBJ2-2, with 7 bases aligning to TRBD1. After removal of 3 bases from V and 7 bases from J, the junction contained 5 bases not matched to a gene. The germline gives CDR1 SGHNT, CDR2 YENEEA. The CDR3 is 14 amino acids.

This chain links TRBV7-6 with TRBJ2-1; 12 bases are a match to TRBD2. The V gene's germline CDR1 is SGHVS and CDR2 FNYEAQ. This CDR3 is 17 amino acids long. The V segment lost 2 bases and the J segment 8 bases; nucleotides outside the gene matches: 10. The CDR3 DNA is TGTGCCAGCAGCTTAAGGCTAGCGGGAGGGCCGGGCGATGAGCAGTTCTTC. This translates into CASSLRLAGGPGDEQFF.

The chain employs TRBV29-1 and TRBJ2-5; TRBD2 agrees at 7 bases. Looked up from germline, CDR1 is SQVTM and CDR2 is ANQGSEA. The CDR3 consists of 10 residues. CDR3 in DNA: TGCAGTTCCGGGGGGGAGACCCAGTACTTC. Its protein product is CSSGGETQYF. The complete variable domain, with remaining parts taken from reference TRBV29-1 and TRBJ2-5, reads SAVISQKPSRDICQRGTSLTIQCQVDSQVTMMFWYRQQPGQSLTLIATANQGSEATYESGFVIDKFPISRPNLTFSTLTVSNMSPEDSSIYLCSSGGETQYFGPGTRLLVL.

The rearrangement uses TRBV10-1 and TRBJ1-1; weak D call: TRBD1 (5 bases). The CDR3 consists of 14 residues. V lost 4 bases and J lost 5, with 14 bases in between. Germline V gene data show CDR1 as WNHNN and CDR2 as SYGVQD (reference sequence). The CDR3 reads CASSGDTGGTEAFF. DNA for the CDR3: TGCGCCAGCAGTGGTGACACCGGGGGGACTGAAGCTTTCTTT.

CDR3 bases: TGTGCCAGCAGCCTCGGACAGGGCGACACCGGGGAGCTGTTTTTT. It encodes CASSLGQGDTGELFF. The V gene is TRBV3-1 (or the pseudogene TRBV3-2), the J gene TRBJ2-2; 8 bases are a match to TRBD1. CDR3 length: 15 residues. The V gene's germline CDR1 is LGHDT and CDR2 YNNKEL (reference sequence). V trimming: 4 bases; J trimming: 3 bases; junction bases outside the gene matches: 4.

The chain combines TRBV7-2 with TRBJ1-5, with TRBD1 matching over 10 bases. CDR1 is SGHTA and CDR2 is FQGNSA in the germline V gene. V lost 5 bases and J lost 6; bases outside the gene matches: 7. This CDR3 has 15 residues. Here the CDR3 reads CASSPGTGEGQPQHF. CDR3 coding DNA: TGTGCCAGCAGCCCCGGGACAGGGGAAGGTCAGCCCCAGCATTTT.

The CDR3, as DNA: TGTGCCAGCTCACTAGCGGGGTTATACGAGCAGTACTTC. Its protein product is CASSLAGLYEQYF. This chain connects TRBV18 to TRBJ2-7; 8 nucleotides align to TRBD2. Unmatched junction bases numbered 3, after V lost 4 bases and J lost 4 bases. CDR3 length: 13 residues. Per germline, CDR1 KGHSH and CDR2 LQKENI. The full variable domain, rest sourced from reference TRBV18 and TRBJ2-7, is NAGVMQNPRHLVRRRGQEARLRCSPMKGHSHVYWYRQLPEEGLKFMVYLQKENIIDESGMPKERFSAEFPKEGPSILRIQQVVRGDSAAYFCASSLAGLYEQYFGPGTRLTVT.

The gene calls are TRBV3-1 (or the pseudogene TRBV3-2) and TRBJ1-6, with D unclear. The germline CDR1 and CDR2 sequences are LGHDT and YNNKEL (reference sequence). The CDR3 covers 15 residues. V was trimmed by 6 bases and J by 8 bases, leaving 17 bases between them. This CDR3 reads CASSPWTNQDSPLHF. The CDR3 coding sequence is TGTGCCAGCAGTCCCTGGACTAATCAGGATTCACCCCTCCACTTT.

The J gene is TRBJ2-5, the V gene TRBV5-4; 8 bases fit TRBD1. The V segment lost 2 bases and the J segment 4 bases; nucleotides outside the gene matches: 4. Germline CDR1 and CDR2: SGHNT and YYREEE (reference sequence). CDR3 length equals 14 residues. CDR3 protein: CASSFSGQGETQYF. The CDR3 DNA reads TGTGCCAGCAGCTTCTCCGGACAGGGAGAGACCCAGTACTTC.

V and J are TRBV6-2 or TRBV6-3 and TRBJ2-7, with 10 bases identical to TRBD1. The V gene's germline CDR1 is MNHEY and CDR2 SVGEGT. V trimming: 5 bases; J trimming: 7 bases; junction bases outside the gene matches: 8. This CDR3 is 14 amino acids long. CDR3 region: CASSETGGLWEQYF. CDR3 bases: TGTGCCAGCAGTGAGACAGGGGGCCTCTGGGAGCAGTACTTC.

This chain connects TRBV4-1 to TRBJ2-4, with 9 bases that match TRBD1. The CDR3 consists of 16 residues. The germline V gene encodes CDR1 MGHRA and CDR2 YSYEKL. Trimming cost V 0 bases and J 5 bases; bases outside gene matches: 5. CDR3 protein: CASSQERGDRENIQYF. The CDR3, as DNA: TGCGCCAGCAGCCAAGAACGGGGGGACAGGGAAAACATTCAGTACTTC.